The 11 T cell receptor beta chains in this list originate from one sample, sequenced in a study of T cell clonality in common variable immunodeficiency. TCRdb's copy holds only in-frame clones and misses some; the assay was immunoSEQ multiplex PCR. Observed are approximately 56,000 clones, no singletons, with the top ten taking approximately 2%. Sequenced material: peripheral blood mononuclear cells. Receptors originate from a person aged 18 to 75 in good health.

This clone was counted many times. The chain's CDR3 is CSARAGHGVQPQHF. CDR3 bases read: TGCAGTGCTAGAGCCGGACATGGGGTTCAGCCC. The V gene is TRBV20-1, the J gene TRBJ1-5; D is perhaps TRBD1 (5 bases). The missing CDR3 end, 3 residues past where the read stops, is filled in from the germline J gene. Trimming cost V 1 base and J 6 bases, with 13 bases left between them. The CDR3 is 14 amino acids. Germline loops: CDR1 DFQATT, CDR2 SNEGSKA (reference sequence).

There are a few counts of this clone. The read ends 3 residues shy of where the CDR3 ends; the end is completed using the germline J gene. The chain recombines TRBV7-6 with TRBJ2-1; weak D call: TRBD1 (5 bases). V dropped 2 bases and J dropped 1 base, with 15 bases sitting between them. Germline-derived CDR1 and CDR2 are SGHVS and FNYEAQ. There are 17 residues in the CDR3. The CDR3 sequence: CASSLTRRTLSYNEQFF. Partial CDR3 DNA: TGTGCCAGCAGCTTAACCAGACGGACACTATCCTACAATGAG.

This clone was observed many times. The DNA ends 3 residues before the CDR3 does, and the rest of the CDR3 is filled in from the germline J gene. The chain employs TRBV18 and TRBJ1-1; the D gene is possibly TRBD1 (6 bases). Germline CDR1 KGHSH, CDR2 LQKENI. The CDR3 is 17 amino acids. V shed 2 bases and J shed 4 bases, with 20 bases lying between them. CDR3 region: CASSPWQGNAAGTEAFF. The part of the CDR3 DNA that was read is TGTGCCAGCTCACCATGGCAGGGGAATGCGGCGGGCACTGAA.

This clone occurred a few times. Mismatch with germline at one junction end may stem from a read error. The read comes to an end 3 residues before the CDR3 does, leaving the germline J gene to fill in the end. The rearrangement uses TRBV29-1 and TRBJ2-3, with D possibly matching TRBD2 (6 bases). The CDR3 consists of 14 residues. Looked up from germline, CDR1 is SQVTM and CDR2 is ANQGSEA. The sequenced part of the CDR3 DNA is TGCAGCGTTGTTACTGTACGGGAGACAGAGACG. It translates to CSVVTVRETET. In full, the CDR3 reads CSVVTVRETETQYF.

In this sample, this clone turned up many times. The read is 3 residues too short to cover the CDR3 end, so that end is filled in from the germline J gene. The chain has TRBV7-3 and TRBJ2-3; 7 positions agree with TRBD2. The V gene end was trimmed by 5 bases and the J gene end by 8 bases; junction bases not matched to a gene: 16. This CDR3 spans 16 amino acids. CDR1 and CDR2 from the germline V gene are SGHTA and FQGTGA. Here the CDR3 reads CASSPISAASGGTQYF. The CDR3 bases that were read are TGTGCCAGCAGCCCTATTTCAGCGGCTTCGGGGGGTACG.

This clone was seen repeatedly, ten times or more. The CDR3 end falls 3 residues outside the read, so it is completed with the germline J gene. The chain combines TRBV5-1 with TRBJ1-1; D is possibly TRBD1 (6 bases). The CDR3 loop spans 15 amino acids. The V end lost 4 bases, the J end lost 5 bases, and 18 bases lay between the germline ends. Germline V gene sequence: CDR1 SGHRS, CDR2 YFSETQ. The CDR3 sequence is CASSVSRGGRTEAFF. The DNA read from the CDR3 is TGCGCCAGCAGCGTAAGCAGGGGAGGTAGAACTGAA.

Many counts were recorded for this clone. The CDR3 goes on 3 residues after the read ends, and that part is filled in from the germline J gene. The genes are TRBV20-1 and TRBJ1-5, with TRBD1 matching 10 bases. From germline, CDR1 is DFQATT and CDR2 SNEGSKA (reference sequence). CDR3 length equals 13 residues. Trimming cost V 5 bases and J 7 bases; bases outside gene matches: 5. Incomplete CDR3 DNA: TGCAGTGCTGACAGGGGGCAGCGACAGCCC. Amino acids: CSADRGQRQP. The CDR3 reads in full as CSADRGQRQPQHF.

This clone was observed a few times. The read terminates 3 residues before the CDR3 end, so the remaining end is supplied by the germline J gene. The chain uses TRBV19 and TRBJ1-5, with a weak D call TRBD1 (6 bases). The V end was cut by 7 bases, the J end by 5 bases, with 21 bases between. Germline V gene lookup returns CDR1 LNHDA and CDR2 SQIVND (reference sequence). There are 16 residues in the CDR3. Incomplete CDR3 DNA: TGTGCCAGTACCTTAACAGGGATGGTAAGTTATCAGCCC. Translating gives CASTLTGMVSYQP. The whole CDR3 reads CASTLTGMVSYQPQHF. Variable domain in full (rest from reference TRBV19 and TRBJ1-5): DGGITQSPKYLFRKEGQNVTLSCEQNLNHDAMYWYRQDPGQGLRLIYYSQIVNDFQKGDIAEGYSVSREKKESFPLTVTSAQKNPTAFYLCASTLTGMVSYQPQHFGDGTRLSIL.

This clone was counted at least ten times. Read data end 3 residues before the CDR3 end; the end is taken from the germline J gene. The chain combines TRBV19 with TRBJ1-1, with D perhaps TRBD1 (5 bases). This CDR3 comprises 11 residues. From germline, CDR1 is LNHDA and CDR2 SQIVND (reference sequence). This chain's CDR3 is CASAEGRGAFF. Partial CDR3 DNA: TGTGCCAGCGCGGAGGGGCGAGGG.

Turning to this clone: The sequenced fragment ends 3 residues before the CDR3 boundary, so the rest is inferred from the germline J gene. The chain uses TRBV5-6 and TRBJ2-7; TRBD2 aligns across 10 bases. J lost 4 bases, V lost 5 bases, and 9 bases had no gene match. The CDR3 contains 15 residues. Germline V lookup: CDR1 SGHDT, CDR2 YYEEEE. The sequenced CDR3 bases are TGTGCCAGCAGTTCGCTAGCGGGAGATCTATACGAG. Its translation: CASSSLAGDLYE. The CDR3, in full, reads CASSSLAGDLYEQYF.

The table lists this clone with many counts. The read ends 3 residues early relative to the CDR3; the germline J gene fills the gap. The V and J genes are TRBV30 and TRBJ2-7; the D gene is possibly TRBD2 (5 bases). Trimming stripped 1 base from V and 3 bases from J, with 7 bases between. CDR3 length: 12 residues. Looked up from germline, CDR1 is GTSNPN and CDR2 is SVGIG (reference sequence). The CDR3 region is CAWSERGYEQYF. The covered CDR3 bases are TGTGCCTGGAGTGAACGGGGCTACGAG.